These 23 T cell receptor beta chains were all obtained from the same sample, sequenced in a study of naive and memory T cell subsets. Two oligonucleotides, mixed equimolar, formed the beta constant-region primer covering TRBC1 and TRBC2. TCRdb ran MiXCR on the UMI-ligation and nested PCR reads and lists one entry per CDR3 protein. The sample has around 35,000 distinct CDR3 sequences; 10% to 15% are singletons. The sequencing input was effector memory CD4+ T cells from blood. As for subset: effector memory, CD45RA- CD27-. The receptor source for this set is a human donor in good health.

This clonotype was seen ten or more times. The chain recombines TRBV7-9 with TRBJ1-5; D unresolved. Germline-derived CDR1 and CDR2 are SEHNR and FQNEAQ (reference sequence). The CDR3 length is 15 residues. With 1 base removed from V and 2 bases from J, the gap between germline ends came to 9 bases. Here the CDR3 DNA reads TGTGCCAGCAGCTTAGGGGAAGCAGGCAATCAGCCCCAGCATTTT. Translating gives CASSLGEAGNQPQHF.

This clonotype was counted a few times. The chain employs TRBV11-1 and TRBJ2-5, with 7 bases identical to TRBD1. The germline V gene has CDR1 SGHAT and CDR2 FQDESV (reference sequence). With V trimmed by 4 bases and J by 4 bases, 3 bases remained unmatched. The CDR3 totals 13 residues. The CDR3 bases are TGTGCCAGCAGCTACCCAGGGGGAGAGACCCAGTACTTC. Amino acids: CASSYPGGETQYF.

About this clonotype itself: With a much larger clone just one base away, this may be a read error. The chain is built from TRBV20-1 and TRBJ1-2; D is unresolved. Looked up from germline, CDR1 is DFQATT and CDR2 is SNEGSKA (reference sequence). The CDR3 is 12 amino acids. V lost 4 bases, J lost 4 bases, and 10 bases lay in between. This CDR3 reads CSATGWPYGYTF. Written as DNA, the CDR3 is TGCAGTGCTACGGGTTGGCCCTATGGCTACACCTTC.

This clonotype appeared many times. The CDR3 loop is CACTPQVVNEQYF. The CDR3 DNA reads as TGTGCCTGTACACCGCAGGTAGTCAACGAGCAGTACTTC. This rearrangement joins TRBV30 to TRBJ2-7; no definite D call. The CDR3 totals 13 residues. Between the trimmed V and J ends, which lost 6 bases and 5 bases, there was a span of 17 bases. CDR1 is GTSNPN, CDR2 SVGIG, per germline (reference sequence).

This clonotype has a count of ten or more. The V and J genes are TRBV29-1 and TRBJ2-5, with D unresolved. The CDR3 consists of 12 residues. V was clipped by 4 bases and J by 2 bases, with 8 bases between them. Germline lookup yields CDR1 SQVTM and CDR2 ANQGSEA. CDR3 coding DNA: TGCAGCGTTGGAGCTAGTCAAGAGACCCAGTACTTC. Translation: CSVGASQETQYF.

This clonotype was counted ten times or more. CDR3 in amino acids: CSAETSGPSAYNEQFF. CDR3 sequence (DNA): TGCAGTGCTGAAACTAGCGGGCCTTCGGCCTACAATGAGCAGTTCTTC. The rearrangement joins TRBV20-1 to TRBJ2-1; 9 positions match TRBD2. With V trimmed by 5 bases and J by 2 bases, 10 bases remained unmatched. This CDR3 spans 16 amino acids. Germline lookup yields CDR1 DFQATT and CDR2 SNEGSKA (reference sequence).

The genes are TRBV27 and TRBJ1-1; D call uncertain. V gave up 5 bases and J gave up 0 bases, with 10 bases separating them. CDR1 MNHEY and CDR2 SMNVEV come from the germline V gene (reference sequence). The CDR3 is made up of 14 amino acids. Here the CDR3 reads CASSPSRLNTEAFF. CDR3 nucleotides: TGTGCCAGCAGTCCCTCAAGGTTGAACACTGAAGCTTTCTTT.

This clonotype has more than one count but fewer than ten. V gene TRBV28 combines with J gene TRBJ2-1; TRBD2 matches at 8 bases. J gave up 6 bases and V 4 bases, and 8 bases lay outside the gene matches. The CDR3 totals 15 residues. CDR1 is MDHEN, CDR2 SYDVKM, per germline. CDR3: CASSSAGTRVNEQFF. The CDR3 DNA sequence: TGTGCCAGCAGTTCTGCCGGGACTAGAGTCAATGAGCAGTTCTTC.

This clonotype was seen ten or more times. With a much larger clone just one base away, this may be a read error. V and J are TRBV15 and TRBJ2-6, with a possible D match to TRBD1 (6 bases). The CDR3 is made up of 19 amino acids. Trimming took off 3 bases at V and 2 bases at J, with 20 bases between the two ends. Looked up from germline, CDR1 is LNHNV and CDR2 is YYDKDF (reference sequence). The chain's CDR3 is CATSSSDSRTLAGANVLTF. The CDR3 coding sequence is TGTGCCACCAGCAGCTCGGACAGTCGAACCCTCGCTGGGGCCAACGTCCTGACTTTC. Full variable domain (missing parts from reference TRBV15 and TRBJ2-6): DAMVIQNPRYQVTQFGKPVTLSCSQTLNHNVMYWYQQKSSQAPKLLFHYYDKDFNNEADTPDNFQSRRPNTSFCFLDIRSPGLGDTAMYLCATSSSDSRTLAGANVLTFGAGSRLTVL.

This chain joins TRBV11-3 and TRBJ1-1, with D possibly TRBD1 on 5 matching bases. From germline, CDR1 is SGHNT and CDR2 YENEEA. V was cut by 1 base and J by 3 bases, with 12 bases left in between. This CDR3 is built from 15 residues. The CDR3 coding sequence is TGTGCCAGCAGCTTAGCGGGGACGGAGGACACTGAAGCTTTCTTT. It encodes CASSLAGTEDTEAFF.

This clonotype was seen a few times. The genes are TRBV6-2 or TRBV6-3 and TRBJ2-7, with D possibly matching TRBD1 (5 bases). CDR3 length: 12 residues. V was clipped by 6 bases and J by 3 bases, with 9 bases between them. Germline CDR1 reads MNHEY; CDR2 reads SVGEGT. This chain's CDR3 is CASRRDSYEQYF. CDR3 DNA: TGTGCCAGCAGACGCGACAGCTACGAGCAGTACTTC.

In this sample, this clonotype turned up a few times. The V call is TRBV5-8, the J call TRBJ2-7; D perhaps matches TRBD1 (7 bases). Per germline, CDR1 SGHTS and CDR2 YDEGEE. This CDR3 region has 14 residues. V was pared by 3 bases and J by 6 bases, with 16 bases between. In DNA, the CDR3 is TGTGCCAGCAGCTGGAGGGACAGCCTGGGCGAGCAGTACTTC. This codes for CASSWRDSLGEQYF.

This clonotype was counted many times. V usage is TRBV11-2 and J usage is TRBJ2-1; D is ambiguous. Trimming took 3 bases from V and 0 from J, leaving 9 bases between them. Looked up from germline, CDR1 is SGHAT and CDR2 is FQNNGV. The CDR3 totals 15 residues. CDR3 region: CASSLMQISYNEQFF. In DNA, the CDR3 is TGTGCCAGCAGCTTGATGCAGATCTCCTACAATGAGCAGTTCTTC. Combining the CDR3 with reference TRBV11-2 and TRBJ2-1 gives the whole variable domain EAGVAQSPRYKIIEKRQSVAFWCNPISGHATLYWYQQILGQGPKLLIQFQNNGVVDDSQLPKDRFSAERLKGVDSTLKIQPAKLEDSAVYLCASSLMQISYNEQFFGPGTRLTVL.

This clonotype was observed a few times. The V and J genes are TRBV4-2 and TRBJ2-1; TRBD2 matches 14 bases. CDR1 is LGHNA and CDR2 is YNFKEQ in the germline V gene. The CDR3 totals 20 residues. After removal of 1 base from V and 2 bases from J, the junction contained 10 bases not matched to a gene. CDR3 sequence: CASSQVPTSGRALTYNEQFF. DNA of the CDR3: TGTGCCAGCAGCCAAGTTCCGACTAGCGGGAGGGCCCTCACCTACAATGAGCAGTTCTTC.

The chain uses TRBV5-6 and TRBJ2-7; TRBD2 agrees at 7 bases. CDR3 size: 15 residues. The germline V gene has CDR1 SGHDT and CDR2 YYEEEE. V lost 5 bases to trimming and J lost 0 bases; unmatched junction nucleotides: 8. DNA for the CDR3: TGTGCCAGCAGAAGTAGTGGCGGGAGCTCCTACGAGCAGTACTTC. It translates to CASRSSGGSSYEQYF.

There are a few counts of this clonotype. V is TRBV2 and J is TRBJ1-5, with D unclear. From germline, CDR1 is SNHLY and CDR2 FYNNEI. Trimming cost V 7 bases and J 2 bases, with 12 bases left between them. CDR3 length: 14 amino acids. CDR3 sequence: CASTAMIGNQPQHF. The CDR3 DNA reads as TGTGCCAGCACGGCCATGATAGGCAATCAGCCCCAGCATTTT.

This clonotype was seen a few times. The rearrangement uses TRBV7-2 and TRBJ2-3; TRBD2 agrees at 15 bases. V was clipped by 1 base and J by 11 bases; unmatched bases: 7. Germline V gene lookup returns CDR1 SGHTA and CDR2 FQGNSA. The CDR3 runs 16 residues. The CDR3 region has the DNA TGTGCCAGCAGCTTAGTGTCGTTGGGACTAGCGGGAGGGCAGTATTTT. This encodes CASSLVSLGLAGGQYF.

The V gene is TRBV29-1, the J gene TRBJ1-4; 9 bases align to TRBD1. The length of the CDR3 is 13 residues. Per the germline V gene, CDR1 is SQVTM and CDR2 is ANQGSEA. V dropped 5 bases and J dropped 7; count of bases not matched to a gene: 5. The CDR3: CSVTGQGSEKLFF. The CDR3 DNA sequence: TGCAGCGTTACGGGACAGGGTTCTGAAAAACTGTTTTTT.

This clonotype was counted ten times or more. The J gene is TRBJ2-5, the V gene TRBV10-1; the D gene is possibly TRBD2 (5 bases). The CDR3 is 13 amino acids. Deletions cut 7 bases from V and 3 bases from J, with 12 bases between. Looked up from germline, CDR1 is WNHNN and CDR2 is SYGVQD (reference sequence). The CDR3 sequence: CASTRTAKETQYF. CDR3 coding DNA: TGCGCCAGCACCAGGACTGCTAAAGAGACCCAGTACTTC.

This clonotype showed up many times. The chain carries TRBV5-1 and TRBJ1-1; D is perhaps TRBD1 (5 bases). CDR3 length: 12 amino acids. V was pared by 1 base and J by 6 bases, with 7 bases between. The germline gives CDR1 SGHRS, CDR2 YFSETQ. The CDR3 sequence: CASSLLGPEAFF. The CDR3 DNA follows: TGCGCCAGCAGCTTGCTGGGGCCTGAAGCTTTCTTT.

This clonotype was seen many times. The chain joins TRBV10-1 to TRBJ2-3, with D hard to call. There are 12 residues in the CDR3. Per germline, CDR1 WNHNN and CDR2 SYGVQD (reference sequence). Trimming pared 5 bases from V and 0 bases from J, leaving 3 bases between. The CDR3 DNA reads TGCGCCAGCAGTTTTAGCACAGATACGCAGTATTTT. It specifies CASSFSTDTQYF.

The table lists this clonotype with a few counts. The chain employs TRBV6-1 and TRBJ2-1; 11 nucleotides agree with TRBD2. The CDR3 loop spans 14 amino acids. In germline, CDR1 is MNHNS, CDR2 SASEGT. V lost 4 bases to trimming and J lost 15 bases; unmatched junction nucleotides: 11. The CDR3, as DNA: TGTGCCAGCAGTGGGAGTACTAGCGGGAGTAGTAGGTTCTTC. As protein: CASSGSTSGSSRFF.

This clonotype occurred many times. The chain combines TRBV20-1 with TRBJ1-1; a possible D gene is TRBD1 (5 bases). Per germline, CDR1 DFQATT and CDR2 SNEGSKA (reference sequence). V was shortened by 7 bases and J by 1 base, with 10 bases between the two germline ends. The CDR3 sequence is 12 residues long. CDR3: CSVSGGNTEAFF. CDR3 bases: TGCAGTGTCAGCGGGGGGAACACTGAAGCTTTCTTT.